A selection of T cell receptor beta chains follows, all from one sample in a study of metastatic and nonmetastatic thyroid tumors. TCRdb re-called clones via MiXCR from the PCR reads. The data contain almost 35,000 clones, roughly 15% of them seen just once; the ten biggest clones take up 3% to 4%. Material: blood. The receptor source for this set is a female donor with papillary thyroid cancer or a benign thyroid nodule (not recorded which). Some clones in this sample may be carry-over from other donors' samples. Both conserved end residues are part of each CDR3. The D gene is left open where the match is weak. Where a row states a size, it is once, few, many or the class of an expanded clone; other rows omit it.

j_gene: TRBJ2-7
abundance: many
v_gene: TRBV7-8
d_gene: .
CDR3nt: TGTGCCAGCAGCTTCGGGGACCCCCCCTACGAGCAGTACTTC
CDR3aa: CASSFGDPPYEQYF

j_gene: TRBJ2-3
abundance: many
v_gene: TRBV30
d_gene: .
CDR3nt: TGTGCCTGGAGCCACTTCACAGATACGCAGTATTTT
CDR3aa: CAWSHFTDTQYF

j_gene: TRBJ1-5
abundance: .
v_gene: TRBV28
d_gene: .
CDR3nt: TGTGCCAGCAGTTTCGAGAGCAGCCCGGACAATCAGCCCCAGCATTTT
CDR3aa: CASSFESSPDNQPQHF

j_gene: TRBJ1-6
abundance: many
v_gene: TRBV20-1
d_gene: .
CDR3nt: TGCAGTGCTAGAGATAAGGGACGGATCTTTAATTCACCCCTCCACTTT
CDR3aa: CSARDKGRIFNSPLHF

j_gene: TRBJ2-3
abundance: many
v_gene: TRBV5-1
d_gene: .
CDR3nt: TGCGCCAGCAGCCAAGGCGCCGATGACACGCAGTATTTT
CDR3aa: CASSQGADDTQYF

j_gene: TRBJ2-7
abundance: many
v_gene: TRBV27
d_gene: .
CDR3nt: TGTGCCAGCAGTTCGGCTTACGAGCAGTACTTC
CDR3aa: CASSSAYEQYF

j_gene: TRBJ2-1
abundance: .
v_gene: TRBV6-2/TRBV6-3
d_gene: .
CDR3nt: TGTGCCAGCAGTTCAGGCCTAGCGTATTACAGTGAGCAGTTCTTC
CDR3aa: CASSSGLAYYSEQFF

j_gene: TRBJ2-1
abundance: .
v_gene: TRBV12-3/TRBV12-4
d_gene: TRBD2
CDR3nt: TGTGCCAGCAGTTTACTTCCTTCCACTAGCGGGAGGCTAAATGGAAATGAGCAGTTCTTC
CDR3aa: CASSLLPSTSGRLNGNEQFF

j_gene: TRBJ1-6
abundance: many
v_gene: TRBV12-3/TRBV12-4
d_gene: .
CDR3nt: TGTGCCAGCAGCCCCCGGACCCCCGGTAATTCACCCCTCCACTTT
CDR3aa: CASSPRTPGNSPLHF

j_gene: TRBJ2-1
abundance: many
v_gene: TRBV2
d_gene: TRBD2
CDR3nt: TGTGCCAGCAGGGTGTCTAGCGGGACTTACAATGAGCAGTTCTTC
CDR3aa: CASRVSSGTYNEQFF

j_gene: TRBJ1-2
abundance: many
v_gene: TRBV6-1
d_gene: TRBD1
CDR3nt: TGTGCCAGCAAACTAGGGGAATGGACAGGGGGCCCTGGCTACACCTTC
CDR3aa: CASKLGEWTGGPGYTF

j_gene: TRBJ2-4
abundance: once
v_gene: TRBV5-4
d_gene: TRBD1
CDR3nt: TGTGCCAGCAGCTTGGATGCGACAGGGGGCAAGTCCAAAAACATTCAGTACTTC
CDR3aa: CASSLDATGGKSKNIQYF

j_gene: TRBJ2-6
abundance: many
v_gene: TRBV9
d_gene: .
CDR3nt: TGTGCCAGCAGCGTGGGCAGGGCTTCCTCTGGGGCCAACGTCCTGACTTTC
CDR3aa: CASSVGRASSGANVLTF

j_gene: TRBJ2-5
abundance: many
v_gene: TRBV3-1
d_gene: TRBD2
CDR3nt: TGTGCCAGCCAACTAGCGGGGCAAGAGACCCAGTACTTC
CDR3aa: CASQLAGQETQYF

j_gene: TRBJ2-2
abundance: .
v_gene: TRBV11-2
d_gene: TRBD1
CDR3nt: TGTGCCAGCAGCTTCCCTCCGGGGACAGGGAACACCGGGGAGCTGTTTTTT
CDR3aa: CASSFPPGTGNTGELFF

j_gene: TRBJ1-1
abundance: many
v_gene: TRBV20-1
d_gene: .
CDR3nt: TGCAGTGTCCCTCCTATGGCTGAAATGAACACTGAAGCTTTCTTT
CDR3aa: CSVPPMAEMNTEAFF

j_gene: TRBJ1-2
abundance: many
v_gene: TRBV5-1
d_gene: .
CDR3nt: TGCGCCAGCAGGCCCGGGACACAGGCTAACTATGGCTACACCTTC
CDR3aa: CASRPGTQANYGYTF

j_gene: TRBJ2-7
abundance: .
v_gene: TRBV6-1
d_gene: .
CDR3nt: TGTGCCAGGGGGGGCGGTGGTGTAGCGGTGCCCTACGAGCAGTACTTC
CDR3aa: CARGGGGVAVPYEQYF

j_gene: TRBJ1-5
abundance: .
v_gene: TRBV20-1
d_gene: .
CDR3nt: TGCAGTGCTAGAGAGGCAGCCCCGGGTCAGCCCCAGCATTTT
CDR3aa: CSAREAAPGQPQHF

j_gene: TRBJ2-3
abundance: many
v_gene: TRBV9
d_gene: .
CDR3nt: TGTGCCAGCAGCCATAAGGGGATGGAAGATACGCAGTATTTT
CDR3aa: CASSHKGMEDTQYF

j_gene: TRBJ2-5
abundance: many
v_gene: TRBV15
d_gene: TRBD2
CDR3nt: TGTGCCACCAGCAGAGTTTCAGGGACTAGCGGGCTCCCGCAAGAGACCCAGTACTTC
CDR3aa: CATSRVSGTSGLPQETQYF

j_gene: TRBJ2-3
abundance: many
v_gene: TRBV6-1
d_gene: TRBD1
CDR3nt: TGTGCCAGCAGTGAAGCGCCCGGACAGGGGGCAGATACGCAGTATTTT
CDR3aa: CASSEAPGQGADTQYF

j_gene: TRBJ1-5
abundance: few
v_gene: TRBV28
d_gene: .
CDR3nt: TGTGCCAGCAGTTTGGGGAACAATCAGCCCCAGCATTTT
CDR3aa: CASSLGNNQPQHF

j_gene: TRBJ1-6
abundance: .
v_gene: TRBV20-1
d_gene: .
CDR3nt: TGCAGTGCCCTCTCCGTCTCCTATAATTCACCCCTCCACTTT
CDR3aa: CSALSVSYNSPLHF

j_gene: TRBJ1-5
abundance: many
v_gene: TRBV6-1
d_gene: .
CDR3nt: TGTGCCAGCAGTGAAAGTGGTGGGGGCAATCAGCCCCAGCATTTT
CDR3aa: CASSESGGGNQPQHF

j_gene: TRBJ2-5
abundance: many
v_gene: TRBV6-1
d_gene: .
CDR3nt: TGTGCCAGCCCGAGAAGATTATGTTGTCAAGAGACCCAGTACTTC
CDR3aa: CASPRRLCCQETQYF

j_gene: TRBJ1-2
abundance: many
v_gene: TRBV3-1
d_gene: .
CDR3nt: TGTGCCAGCAGCCAAGCCGCTTCACACTATGGCTACACCTTC
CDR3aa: CASSQAASHYGYTF

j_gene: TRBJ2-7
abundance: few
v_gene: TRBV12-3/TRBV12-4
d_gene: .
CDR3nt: TGTGCCAGCAGTTCCGGACGGGGGGCATCCTACGAGCAGTACTTC
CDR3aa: CASSSGRGASYEQYF

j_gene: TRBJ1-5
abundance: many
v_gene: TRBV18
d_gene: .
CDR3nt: TGTGCCAGCTCACCAGGGGGGGGCAATCAGCCCCAGCATTTT
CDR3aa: CASSPGGGNQPQHF

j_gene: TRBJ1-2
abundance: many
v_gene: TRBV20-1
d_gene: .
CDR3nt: TGCAGTGCTCCCAACAGGGAGAACTATGGCTACACCTTC
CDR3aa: CSAPNRENYGYTF

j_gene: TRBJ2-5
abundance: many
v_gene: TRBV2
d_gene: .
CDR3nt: TGTGCCAGCTTCTACGAAGAGACCCAGTACTTC
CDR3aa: CASFYEETQYF